The text below deals with one T cell receptor (beta chain). Those enrolled, adults aged roughly 18 to 95 years, came from around 24 US areas. Donors were grouped by their self-reported clinical history. People in the exposed group encountered a COVID-19 case within 2 weeks before entering the study. These data are taken from a study of blood T cell repertoires in COVID-19. The CDR3 loop spans 15 amino acids. Per the germline V gene, CDR1 is SEHNR and CDR2 is FQNEAQ (reference sequence). The V gene lost 1 base and the J gene lost 5 bases, with 14 bases spanning the gap. Per the original methods: Amplification of reference gene primers was used by the study to estimate nucleated cell counts. The data were produced by immunoSEQ multiplex PCR, yet TCRdb's version contains in-frame clones alone and is incomplete. V and J calls and clone size are given by that table; D and trimming were obtained from the DNA. The table lists 200,000 to 250,000 clones, roughly four fifths of them singletons.

The rearrangement joins TRBV7-9 to TRBJ1-1, with TRBD1 as a possible D gene (5 bases). The sample comprised PBMCs or T cells enriched from blood (not recorded which). The receptor was derived from a woman aged 45-65 years who had been exposed to COVID-19. CDR3 amino acids: CASSLDGGRGTEAFF. The CDR3 DNA reads TGTGCCAGCAGCTTAGACGGGGGACGGGGTACTGAAGCTTTCTTT.